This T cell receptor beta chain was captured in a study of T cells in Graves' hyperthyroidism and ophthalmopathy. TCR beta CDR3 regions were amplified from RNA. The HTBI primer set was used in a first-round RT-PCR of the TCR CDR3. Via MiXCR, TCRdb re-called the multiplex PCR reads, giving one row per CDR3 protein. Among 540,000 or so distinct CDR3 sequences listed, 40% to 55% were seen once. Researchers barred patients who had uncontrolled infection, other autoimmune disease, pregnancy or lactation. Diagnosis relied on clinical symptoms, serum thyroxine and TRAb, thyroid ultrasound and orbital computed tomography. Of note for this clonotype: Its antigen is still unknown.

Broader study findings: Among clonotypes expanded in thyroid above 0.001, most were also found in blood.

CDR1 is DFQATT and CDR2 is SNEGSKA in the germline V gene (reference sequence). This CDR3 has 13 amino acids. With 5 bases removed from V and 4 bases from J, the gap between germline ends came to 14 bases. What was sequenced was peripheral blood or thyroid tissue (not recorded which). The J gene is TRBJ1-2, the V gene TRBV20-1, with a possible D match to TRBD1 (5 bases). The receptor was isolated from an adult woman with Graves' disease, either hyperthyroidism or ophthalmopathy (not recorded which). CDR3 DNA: TGCAGTGCTTCAATCGCAGGGTTCTATGGCTACACCTTC. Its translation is CSASIAGFYGYTF.